Sequencing of this T cell receptor (beta chain) was carried out in a study of OX40 agonist ivuxolimab in advanced cancers. Study as a whole: Dose-escalation patients' cancers were hepatocellular carcinoma, melanoma, renal cell or head and neck cancer.

Using immunoSEQ multiplex PCR, the repertoire was profiled, and TCRdb retains in-frame clones only, with some absent. The repertoire includes under 75,000 clones, about 88% of them detected once, and approximately 0.8% sits in the top ten. V was shortened by 9 bases and J by 1 base, with 14 bases between the two germline ends. CDR3 size: 14 residues. Looked up from germline, CDR1 is MNHNS and CDR2 is SASEGT. The chain joins TRBV6-1 to TRBJ2-3, with a weak D call TRBD2 (6 bases). Sequenced here: CD4+ or CD8+ T cells sorted from blood, sampled in a trial of the OX40 agonist ivuxolimab. The TCR comes from an adult with an advanced solid tumor such as melanoma, head and neck, liver or kidney cancer. For the CDR3, the DNA is TGTGCCAGTACCCTGGGCGGGGGCACAGATACGCAGTATTTT. This translates into CASTLGGGTDTQYF.